This TCR beta chain is from a study of OX40 agonist ivuxolimab in advanced cancers. V was trimmed by 6 bases and J by 1 base, leaving 16 bases between them. Germline lookup yields CDR1 LNHDA and CDR2 SQIVND (reference sequence). The CDR3 spans 15 residues. Profiled with immunoSEQ multiplex PCR; TCRdb holds only in-frame clones, not every one. The data hold under 70,000 clones, with approximately 90% observed a single time. The chain uses TRBV19 and TRBJ2-7, with D possibly matching TRBD1 (6 bases). The sequence was obtained from an adult with an advanced solid tumor such as melanoma, head and neck, liver or kidney cancer. Sequencing used CD4+ or CD8+ T cells sorted from blood, obtained in a trial of the OX40 agonist ivuxolimab. The CDR3 reads CASRKGDQRSYEQYF. The CDR3 DNA is TGTGCCAGTAGGAAGGGGGATCAACGTTCCTACGAGCAGTACTTC.